A selection of T cell receptor beta chains follows, all from one sample in a study of blood T cell repertoires in COVID-19. Profiling relied on immunoSEQ multiplex PCR, and the TCRdb table lists in-frame clones only, not all of them. Of 250,000 to 300,000 clones listed, approximately 90% were seen once; the top ten hold 2% to 2.5%. Material for sequencing was PBMCs or T cells enriched from blood (not recorded which). These receptors all come from a woman between 40 and 50 years old with acute COVID-19. CDR3s include the opening cysteine and the closing phenylalanine or tryptophan. A D gene is named only where the DNA matches it firmly. Expanded clones get a size class; other rows say once, few or many, or leave the size out.

D	V	J	length	size	CDR3	DNA
NA	TRBV9	TRBJ1-5	15	NA	CASSVGPGADQPQHF	TGTGCCAGCAGCGTAGGTCCAGGGGCGGATCAGCCCCAGCATTTT
TRBD2	TRBV7-9	TRBJ2-7	15	few	CASSVLAGSTYEQYF	TGTGCCAGCAGCGTCCTAGCGGGGAGTACCTACGAGCAGTACTTC
TRBD1	TRBV6-2/TRBV6-3	TRBJ1-5	14	NA	CASSQGGFNQPQHF	TGTGCCAGCAGTCAGGGGGGTTTCAATCAGCCCCAGCATTTT
NA	TRBV7-9	TRBJ2-1	13	NA	CASLDNSYNEQFF	TGTGCCAGCCTCGACAACTCCTACAATGAGCAGTTCTTC
TRBD2	TRBV5-1	TRBJ2-5	17	NA	CASSPAGLAGARETQYF	TGCGCCAGCAGCCCGGCGGGACTAGCGGGGGCCCGGGAGACCCAGTACTTC
NA	TRBV5-8	TRBJ2-3	16	once	CASSLEGRGDTDTQYF	TGTGCCAGCAGCTTGGAGGGCAGGGGGGACACAGATACGCAGTATTTT
TRBD1	TRBV11-2	TRBJ1-1	16	NA	CASSHRSGTGNTEAFF	TGTGCCAGCAGCCACCGGTCTGGGACAGGGAACACTGAAGCTTTCTTT
TRBD1	TRBV7-8	TRBJ1-3	14	NA	CASSRDRVGNTIYF	TGTGCCAGCAGCCGGGACAGGGTAGGAAACACCATATATTTT
NA	TRBV29-1	TRBJ1-5	13	NA	CSVSGGLGQPQHF	TGCAGCGTTTCCGGGGGGCTAGGACAGCCCCAGCATTTT
TRBD1	TRBV5-8	TRBJ2-3	15	NA	CASSLVVQGADTQYF	TGTGCCAGCAGCTTGGTTGTACAGGGGGCAGATACGCAGTATTTT
TRBD2	TRBV28	TRBJ2-1	15	NA	CASSLAAGGESEQFF	TGTGCCAGCAGTTTAGCAGCGGGAGGTGAGTCTGAGCAGTTCTTC